A single sample is the source of the 2 T cell receptor beta chains below, sequenced in a study of radiotherapy plus CTLA-4 blockade in lung cancer. Only in-frame clones appear in the TCRdb table, and some are missing; sequencing was by immunoSEQ multiplex PCR. The data contain about 80,000 clones, roughly 80% of them singletons. Sequencing used peripheral blood, obtained from a patient treated with radiotherapy plus ipilimumab. The receptors were gathered from a human donor with non-small cell lung cancer who had stable disease on radiotherapy plus ipilimumab.

The chain combines TRBV20-1 with TRBJ2-1; unclear D gene. Deletions cut 3 bases from V and 5 bases from J, with 5 bases between. The CDR3 loop spans 11 amino acids. Looked up from germline, CDR1 is DFQATT and CDR2 is SNEGSKA (reference sequence). This chain's CDR3 is CSASSHNEQFF. The CDR3 DNA follows: TGCAGTGCTAGTTCCCACAATGAGCAGTTCTTC.

The chain is built from TRBV4-1 and TRBJ2-3; 8 nucleotides match TRBD2. Germline assignment: CDR1 MGHRA and CDR2 YSYEKL. The J segment lost 0 bases and the V segment lost 4 bases, leaving 9 bases of the junction unmatched. The CDR3 sequence is 17 residues long. The CDR3 bases are TGCGCCAGCAGCCCTTTCTCCCGGGGGGGGAGCACAGATACGCAGTATTTT. Protein: CASSPFSRGGSTDTQYF.